These 17 T cell receptor beta chains were sequenced from one sample in a study of shared clonotypes between healthy human individuals. Method: immunoSEQ multiplex PCR; TCRdb's copy keeps in-frame clones and lacks some. The table lists a few million clones, 90% to 95% of them singletons, with 0.39% in the top ten. The sample comprised naive CD4+ T cells from PBMCs. Subset indicated: CD45RA+ positively selected. The receptors stem from a man between 18 and 29 years old in good health. Some clones in this sample may be carry-over from other donors' samples.

This chain joins TRBV20-1 and TRBJ2-7; D remains ambiguous. Germline V gene data show CDR1 as DFQATT and CDR2 as SNEGSKA (reference sequence). The CDR3 runs to 11 residues. V was shortened by 2 bases and J by 6 bases, with 8 bases between the two germline ends. CDR3 DNA sequence: TGCAGTGCTAGAAACCAAGGCGAGCAGTACTTC. The encoded protein is CSARNQGEQYF.

The chain is built from TRBV19 and TRBJ1-4; TRBD1 aligns across 9 bases. V lost 1 base and J lost 4; bases outside the gene matches: 10. The germline CDR1 and CDR2 sequences are LNHDA and SQIVND (reference sequence). The length of the CDR3 is 18 residues. This chain's CDR3 is CASSIGPGTGNLNEKLFF. DNA for the CDR3: TGTGCCAGTAGTATAGGTCCCGGGACAGGGAACCTTAATGAAAAACTGTTTTTT.

This chain connects TRBV11-2 to TRBJ2-7; D is possibly TRBD1 (6 bases). The CDR3 is made up of 14 amino acids. With 4 bases removed from V and 3 bases from J, the gap between germline ends came to 13 bases. In germline, CDR1 is SGHAT, CDR2 FQNNGV. The chain's CDR3 is CASSSPWGLYEQYF. The DNA of the CDR3 is TGTGCCAGCAGCTCCCCATGGGGGCTCTACGAGCAGTACTTC.

V and J are TRBV7-8 and TRBJ2-5, with D unresolved. Germline lookup yields CDR1 SGHVS and CDR2 FQNEAQ. The CDR3 consists of 14 residues. V was pared by 0 bases and J by 9 bases, with 14 bases between. The CDR3 sequence: CASSLAILRPAQYF. In DNA form, the CDR3 reads TGTGCCAGCAGCTTAGCCATCCTCCGGCCCGCCCAGTACTTC.

The gene calls are TRBV29-1 and TRBJ2-7, with TRBD2 as a possible D gene (5 bases). The CDR3 totals 13 residues. CDR1 SQVTM and CDR2 ANQGSEA come from the germline V gene. V was clipped by 4 bases and J by 0 bases, with 10 bases between them. The CDR3 protein is CSVVNGISYEQYF. The DNA of the CDR3 is TGCAGCGTTGTGAACGGGATCTCCTACGAGCAGTACTTC.

V usage is TRBV5-5 and J usage is TRBJ2-7; D not resolved. The CDR3 runs 14 residues. Germline CDR1 reads SGHKS; CDR2 reads YYEKEE (reference sequence). Trimming removed 0 bases from V and 0 bases from J, with 7 bases in between. The CDR3, as DNA: TGTGCCAGCAGCTTGGGGGTGGGCTCCTACGAGCAGTACTTC. Amino acids: CASSLGVGSYEQYF.

The rearrangement links TRBV5-1 to TRBJ1-1; possibly TRBD1 for D (5 bases). The germline V gene has CDR1 SGHRS and CDR2 YFSETQ. Deletions cut 0 bases from V and 0 bases from J, with 12 bases between. This CDR3 region has 16 residues. For the CDR3, the DNA is TGCGCCAGCAGCTTGGGTACAGGTAGCATGAACACTGAAGCTTTCTTT. It translates to CASSLGTGSMNTEAFF.

The chain uses TRBV7-9 and TRBJ2-1; 7 bases map to TRBD2. Germline CDR1 is SEHNR and CDR2 is FQNEAQ (reference sequence). The trim removed 1 base at V and 1 base at J, leaving 13 bases unmatched. The CDR3 has 19 residues. The CDR3 DNA follows: TGTGCCAGCAGCTTAGTAGGTGGTCCCCGGCGGGGGTCCTACAATGAGCAGTTCTTC. The encoded protein is CASSLVGGPRRGSYNEQFF.

The chain links TRBV4-2 to TRBJ2-7, with D possibly TRBD1 on 5 matching bases. The CDR3 has 15 residues. The germline V and J ends were trimmed by 1 base and 3 bases, with 13 bases remaining between them. Germline V gene data show CDR1 as LGHNA and CDR2 as YNFKEQ. CDR3 sequence reads: CASSQGAGFIYEQYF. The DNA for the CDR3 is TGTGCCAGCAGCCAAGGTGCAGGGTTTATCTACGAGCAGTACTTC.

This sequence joins TRBV28 and TRBJ1-1; weak D call: TRBD1 (5 bases). Trimming cost V 2 bases and J 3 bases, with 10 bases left between them. Germline assignment: CDR1 MDHEN and CDR2 SYDVKM. This CDR3 contains 14 residues. The CDR3 DNA sequence: TGTGCCAGCAGTTTAACGGGGCCGGACACTGAAGCTTTCTTT. This sequence encodes CASSLTGPDTEAFF.

The chain has TRBV6-5 and TRBJ2-4, with 8 bases that match TRBD1. The CDR3 extends over 14 amino acids. Trimming cost V 6 bases and J 11 bases; bases outside gene matches: 12. In germline, CDR1 is MNHEY, CDR2 SVGAGI. Here the CDR3 DNA reads TGTGCCAGCAGCCCCCCCAGGGGGCCATACCTTCAGTACTTC. Translated: CASSPPRGPYLQYF.

The rearrangement links TRBV2 to TRBJ2-3, with D uncertain. V was trimmed by 6 bases and J by 6 bases, leaving 10 bases between them. CDR1 is SNHLY, CDR2 FYNNEI, per germline. The CDR3 contains 12 residues. CDR3 DNA: TGTGCCAGCAGCATGGGCTGGGATACGCAGTATTTT. Translation gives CASSMGWDTQYF. The whole variable domain, remainder taken from reference TRBV2 and TRBJ2-3, is EPEVTQTPSHQVTQMGQEVILRCVPISNHLYFYWYRQILGQKVEFLVSFYNNEISEKSEIFDDQFSVERPDGSNFTLKIRSTKLEDSAMYFCASSMGWDTQYFGPGTRLTVL.

V gene TRBV29-1 combines with J gene TRBJ1-1; D is uncertain. CDR3 length: 12 residues. The germline gives CDR1 SQVTM, CDR2 ANQGSEA. CDR3 bases: TGCGTTGAACGACGGTTGAACACTGAAGCTTTCTTT. This sequence encodes CVERRLNTEAFF.

The chain has TRBV4-1 and TRBJ2-3, with 9 bases that match TRBD1. The CDR3 loop spans 17 amino acids. Germline V lookup: CDR1 MGHRA, CDR2 YSYEKL. The ends lost 2 bases at V and 0 bases at J; junction bases unmatched: 6. Here the CDR3 reads CASSQPGTGRSTDTQYF. In DNA, the CDR3 is TGCGCCAGCAGCCAACCGGGGACAGGGAGGAGCACAGATACGCAGTATTTT.

Worth noting for this clone: Other nucleotide sequences in the sample specify the same CDR3. The CDR3 reads CASGVSTEAFF. The CDR3 coding sequence is TGTGCCAGCGGGGTTAGCACTGAAGCTTTCTTT. The V gene is TRBV28, the J gene TRBJ1-1, with D uncertain. Germline V gene sequence: CDR1 MDHEN, CDR2 SYDVKM. Between the trimmed V and J ends, which lost 8 bases and 4 bases, there was a span of 8 bases. The CDR3 totals 11 residues.

This clone came up once. Other DNA sequences in this specimen translate into the identical CDR3. The chain employs TRBV6-1 and TRBJ2-7; D may match TRBD1 or TRBD2 (6 bases each). Between the trimmed V and J ends, which lost 6 bases and 3 bases, there was a span of 9 bases. Germline V lookup: CDR1 MNHNS, CDR2 SASEGT. This CDR3 comprises 12 residues. The CDR3 loop reads CASRGGGYEQYF. The CDR3 DNA reads as TGTGCCAGCAGGGGGGGCGGCTACGAGCAGTACTTC.

This rearrangement joins TRBV9 to TRBJ2-1; perhaps TRBD1 as D (6 bases). The V gene lost 1 base and the J gene lost 9 bases, with 20 bases spanning the gap. The germline V gene encodes CDR1 SGDLS and CDR2 YYNGEE. CDR3 length: 16 amino acids. The CDR3 nucleotides are TGTGCCAGCAGCGTATCGACTACAGGGTATCTTAGTGAGCAGTTCTTC. Its protein product is CASSVSTTGYLSEQFF.